What follows are 21 T cell receptor beta chains derived from one specimen sequenced in a study of beta chain features in type 1 diabetes. cDNA synthesis used the whole RNA isolate, giving expressed TCRB sequences. Some clones are missing from TCRdb's copy, which holds only in-frame ones; the method was immunoSEQ multiplex PCR. The sample yields 400,000 to 450,000 clones, over 11% seen once. Material for sequencing was naive CD4+ T cells from blood. All receptors come from a man aged 25-45 years in good health.

This clone was counted only a few times. The chain carries TRBV5-6 and TRBJ2-1; 10 nucleotides line up with TRBD2. Trimming cost V 4 bases and J 10 bases; bases outside gene matches: 8. CDR1 is SGHDT and CDR2 is YYEEEE in the germline V gene. The CDR3 consists of 14 residues. Here the CDR3 reads CASSDSGRLREQFF. For the CDR3, the DNA is TGTGCCAGCAGCGATAGCGGGAGGTTGCGAGAGCAGTTCTTC.

The V gene is TRBV7-9, the J gene TRBJ2-5, with 9 bases aligning to TRBD2. The germline gives CDR1 SEHNR, CDR2 FQNEAQ (reference sequence). CDR3 length equals 14 residues. Unmatched junction bases numbered 6, after V lost 4 bases and J lost 6 bases. The CDR3 here is CASSSLAGVKTQYF. For the CDR3, the DNA is TGTGCCAGCAGCTCCTTAGCGGGAGTAAAGACCCAGTACTTC.

This clone showed up just a few times. Sequence at one end of the junction differs from germline and may be a read error. The chain is built from TRBV7-7 and TRBJ2-1, with a possible D match to TRBD2 (7 bases). This CDR3 is 16 amino acids long. Germline loops: CDR1 SSHAT, CDR2 FNYEAQ (reference sequence). The CDR3 region has the DNA TGTGCTAGCAGCTTATTGGCGGGGGCGATCTACAATGAGCAGTTCTTC. The encoded protein is CASSLLAGAIYNEQFF.

The chain recombines TRBV2 with TRBJ1-5, with D uncertain. Trimming left V 6 bases short and J 1 base short, with 4 bases between. The CDR3 has 12 amino acids. Germline CDR1 is SNHLY and CDR2 is FYNNEI. This chain's CDR3 is CASRQSNQPQHF. CDR3 DNA: TGTGCCAGCAGACAGAGCAATCAGCCCCAGCATTTT.

Of note for this clone: A read error may produce the germline difference seen at one junction end. The rearrangement joins TRBV19 to TRBJ2-5, with D tentatively TRBD1 or TRBD2 (5 bases each). The CDR3 is made up of 13 amino acids. Germline CDR1 and CDR2: LNHDA and SQIVND (reference sequence). For the CDR3, the DNA is TGTGCCAGCAGTAAGGGGACCGTGGGGACCCAGTACTTC. This sequence encodes CASSKGTVGTQYF.

V gene TRBV30 combines with J gene TRBJ1-2; unclear D gene. Germline values: CDR1 GTSNPN, CDR2 SVGIG (reference sequence). Trimming stripped 8 bases from V and 2 bases from J, with 15 bases between. The CDR3 runs to 13 residues. The chain's CDR3 is CAQLTQQNYGYTF. The CDR3, as DNA: TGTGCCCAACTTACGCAACAAAACTATGGCTACACCTTC.

This clone occurred a few times. The chain joins TRBV6-1 to TRBJ1-4; 9 bases align to TRBD1. The CDR3 totals 17 residues. The germline gives CDR1 MNHNS, CDR2 SASEGT. With 3 bases clipped from V and 0 bases from J, the junction kept 5 bases outside the gene matches. This chain's CDR3 is CASSDTGTGSTNEKLFF. The CDR3 DNA reads as TGTGCCAGCAGTGATACCGGGACAGGGTCAACTAATGAAAAACTGTTTTTT.

Points on this clone: A much larger clonotype is one base distant, so this may be a read error. Other nucleotide sequences from this sample produce the same CDR3. The J gene is TRBJ2-5, the V gene TRBV18; D remains ambiguous. Trimming left V 4 bases short and J 3 bases short, with 3 bases between. CDR1 KGHSH and CDR2 LQKENI come from the germline V gene. This CDR3 has 11 amino acids. CDR3 amino acids: CASSQKETQYF. CDR3 coding DNA: TGTGCCAGCTCACAAAAAGAGACCCAGTACTTC.

Regarding this clone: Other DNA sequences in this sample translate to the same CDR3. The DNA for the CDR3 is TGTGCCACTCTCACTAGCGGAGTAGCTAGCACAGATACGCAGTATTTT. Translating gives CATLTSGVASTDTQYF. The rearrangement joins TRBV7-2 to TRBJ2-3, with TRBD2 identical over 8 bases. The length of the CDR3 is 16 residues. Germline CDR1 is SGHTA and CDR2 is FQGNSA. The V and J ends lost 10 bases and 0 bases, in that order; junction bases with no gene match: 12.

In its sample, this clone was seen a few times. The chain carries TRBV6-5 and TRBJ2-5; D is undetermined. The CDR3 is 11 amino acids. The V gene lost 8 bases and the J gene lost 5 bases, with 9 bases spanning the gap. The germline CDR1 and CDR2 sequences are MNHEY and SVGAGI. The CDR3 sequence is CASREGETQYF. The CDR3 region has the DNA TGTGCCAGCCGAGAAGGGGAGACCCAGTACTTC.

The gene calls are TRBV7-2 and TRBJ2-5; 8 positions agree with TRBD2. This CDR3 region has 16 residues. V gave up 5 bases and J gave up 4 bases; unmatched junction bases: 12. Germline-derived CDR1 and CDR2 are SGHTA and FQGNSA. The DNA of the CDR3 is TGTGCCAGCAGCCGCACTAGCGGAGGAATAGGAGAGACCCAGTACTTC. It codes for CASSRTSGGIGETQYF.

This clone has just a few counts. The chain is built from TRBV9 and TRBJ1-2; D may be TRBD1 (6 bases). This CDR3 region has 13 residues. V lost 4 bases and J 2 bases, leaving 9 bases between the germline ends. The germline gives CDR1 SGDLS, CDR2 YYNGEE. DNA for the CDR3: TGTGCCAGCAGCCCCACAGGGAACTATGGCTACACCTTC. Its translation is CASSPTGNYGYTF.

This chain joins TRBV4-1 and TRBJ1-5, with D hard to call. Germline-derived CDR1 and CDR2 are MGHRA and YSYEKL. Trimming stripped 0 bases from V and 0 bases from J, with 6 bases between. The CDR3 runs 15 residues. This chain's CDR3 is CASSQEGYSNQPQHF. CDR3 DNA sequence: TGCGCCAGCAGCCAAGAAGGGTATAGCAATCAGCCCCAGCATTTT.

V usage is TRBV11-2 and J usage is TRBJ2-5; D unresolved. V lost 2 bases and J lost 3, with 7 bases in between. The CDR3 totals 13 residues. CDR1 and CDR2 (germline): SGHAT, FQNNGV. CDR3 in DNA: TGTGCCAGCAGCTTAAGTCCAGAAGAGACCCAGTACTTC. The encoded protein is CASSLSPEETQYF. The full variable domain, with the rest looked up from reference TRBV11-2 and TRBJ2-5, is EAGVAQSPRYKIIEKRQSVAFWCNPISGHATLYWYQQILGQGPKLLIQFQNNGVVDDSQLPKDRFSAERLKGVDSTLKIQPAKLEDSAVYLCASSLSPEETQYFGPGTRLLVL.

This clone showed up just a few times. This chain uses TRBV9 with TRBJ2-5; the D gene is possibly TRBD1 (5 bases). Germline lookup yields CDR1 SGDLS and CDR2 YYNGEE. The CDR3 length is 14 residues. V lost 0 bases, J lost 1 base, and 7 bases lay in between. CDR3 loop: CASSVEQGQETQYF. For the CDR3, the DNA is TGTGCCAGCAGCGTAGAGCAGGGCCAAGAGACCCAGTACTTC.

V is TRBV7-2 and J is TRBJ1-2, with D perhaps TRBD1 (5 bases). CDR3 length: 16 amino acids. V lost 5 bases to trimming and J lost 6 bases, with 22 bases between them. Germline values: CDR1 SGHTA, CDR2 FQGNSA. DNA of the CDR3: TGTGCCAGCAGCGTATTTGGATTCAGGGTCGGGCATGGCTACACCTTC. It yields the protein CASSVFGFRVGHGYTF.

The gene calls are TRBV7-2 and TRBJ2-7, with 9 bases that match TRBD1. The CDR3 is 15 amino acids. The J segment lost 1 base and the V segment lost 5 bases, leaving 6 bases of the junction unmatched. CDR1 is SGHTA, CDR2 FQGNSA, per germline. CDR3 in DNA: TGTGCCAGCAGCCGAACCGGGACAGGGTCCTACGAGCAGTACTTC. This gives the protein CASSRTGTGSYEQYF.

This clone has only a few counts. The chain is built from TRBV5-4 and TRBJ1-4; a weak D match, TRBD1 (6 bases). Germline V gives CDR1 SGHNT, CDR2 YYREEE (reference sequence). V was trimmed by 3 bases and J by 5 bases, leaving 11 bases between them. CDR3 length equals 14 residues. CDR3 amino acids: CASSSTGANEKLFF. CDR3 DNA: TGTGCCAGCAGCTCGACAGGAGCCAATGAAAAACTGTTTTTT.

The rearrangement links TRBV7-2 to TRBJ2-1; 7 bases fit TRBD2. Germline V CDR1 and CDR2: SGHTA, FQGNSA. Trimming cost V 0 bases and J 7 bases; bases outside gene matches: 9. The CDR3 loop spans 16 amino acids. The CDR3 here is CASSLALAGRANEQFF. The CDR3 DNA is TGTGCCAGCAGCTTAGCGCTGGCAGGGAGGGCGAATGAGCAGTTCTTC.

V gene TRBV19 combines with J gene TRBJ1-2; D call uncertain. CDR3 length: 14 amino acids. With 4 bases removed from V and 2 bases from J, the gap between germline ends came to 11 bases. CDR1 LNHDA and CDR2 SQIVND come from the germline V gene (reference sequence). The CDR3 loop is CASSKQPGNYGYTF. For the CDR3, the DNA is TGTGCCAGTAGTAAACAGCCCGGGAACTATGGCTACACCTTC.

V and J are TRBV5-4 and TRBJ1-1, with a weak D call TRBD1 (5 bases). The CDR3 is 13 amino acids. Germline values: CDR1 SGHNT, CDR2 YYREEE (reference sequence). V was clipped by 4 bases and J by 2 bases, with 9 bases between them. CDR3 region: CASSQGTNTEAFF. CDR3 nucleotide sequence: TGTGCCAGCAGCCAAGGGACCAACACTGAAGCTTTCTTT.